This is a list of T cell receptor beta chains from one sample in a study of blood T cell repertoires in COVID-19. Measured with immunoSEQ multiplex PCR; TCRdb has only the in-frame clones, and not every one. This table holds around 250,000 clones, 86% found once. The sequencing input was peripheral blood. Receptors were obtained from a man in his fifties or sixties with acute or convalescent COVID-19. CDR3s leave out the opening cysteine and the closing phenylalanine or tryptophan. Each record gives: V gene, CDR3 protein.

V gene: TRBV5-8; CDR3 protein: ASSLGTGGITDTQY
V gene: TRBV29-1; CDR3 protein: SAGQANSPLH
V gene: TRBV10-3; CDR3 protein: AISEGTGNYEQY
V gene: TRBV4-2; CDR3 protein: ASSQDLRPNTGELF
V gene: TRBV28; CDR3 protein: ASSPQRTGGHGYT
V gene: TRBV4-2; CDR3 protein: ASSRYGGGSSYNEQF
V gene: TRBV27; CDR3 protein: ASSPQSTSGRTQY
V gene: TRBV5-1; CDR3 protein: ASSWGQNNYGYT
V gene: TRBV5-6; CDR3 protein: ASSTFGLLGQSPYEQY
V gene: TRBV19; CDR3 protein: ASSLFTGTGATEAF
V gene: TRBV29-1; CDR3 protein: SVPIPGQLRDEQY
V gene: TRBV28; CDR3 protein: ASTRDSFIQPQH
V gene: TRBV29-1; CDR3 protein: SVATSGRVGELF
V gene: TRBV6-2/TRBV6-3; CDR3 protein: ASSRYRGTYEQY
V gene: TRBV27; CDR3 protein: ASSLWHLAGGDTGELF
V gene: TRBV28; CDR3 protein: ASTAPRGYSNQPQH
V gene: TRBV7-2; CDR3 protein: ASSLGWGPQGTAF
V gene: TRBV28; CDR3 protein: ATPSGTGRLQSGYT
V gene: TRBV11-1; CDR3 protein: ASSTGGNSGANVLT
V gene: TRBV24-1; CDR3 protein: ATSGSSGVTEAF
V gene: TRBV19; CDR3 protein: ASSTPSGRGDSYEQY
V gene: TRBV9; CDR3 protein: ASSVVDSSEAGNTIY
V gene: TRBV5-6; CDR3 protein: ASSLYYTDTQY
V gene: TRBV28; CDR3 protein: ASSLSNSGMSYNEQF
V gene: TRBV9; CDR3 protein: ASSPEGASTDTQY
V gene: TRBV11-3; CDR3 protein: ASSLVNRGQPQH
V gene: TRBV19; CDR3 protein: ASSIGTGYSYGYT
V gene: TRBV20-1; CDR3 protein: SARRGETQY
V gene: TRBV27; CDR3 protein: ASSLKGASYGYT
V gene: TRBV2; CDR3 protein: ASSVLPTGYGELF
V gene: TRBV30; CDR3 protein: AWSGSGIEGEQY
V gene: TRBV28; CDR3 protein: ASSLLGRDGYT
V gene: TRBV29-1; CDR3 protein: SVQTTTGDGYT
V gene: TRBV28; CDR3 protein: ASTVKNTEAF
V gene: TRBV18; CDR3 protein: ASSQGRETQY
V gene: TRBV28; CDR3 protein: ASITKGRVQPQH
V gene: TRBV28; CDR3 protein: AVGARSTEAF
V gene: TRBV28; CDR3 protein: ASSAGGGKDSPLH
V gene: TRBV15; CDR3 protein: ATSSQRGPYEQY
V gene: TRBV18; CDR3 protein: ASSPRQGLSTEAF
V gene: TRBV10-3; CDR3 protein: AISPRTSGSGETQY
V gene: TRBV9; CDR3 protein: ASSAGQTLMYEQY
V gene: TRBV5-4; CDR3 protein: ASSLEGGSTDTQY
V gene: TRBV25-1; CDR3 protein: ASSFRGPTEAF
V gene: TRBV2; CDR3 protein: ASRNPRFRANEKLF
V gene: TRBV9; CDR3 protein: ASSKTDSGNEKLF
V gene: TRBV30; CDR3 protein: AWTRDRPYGYT
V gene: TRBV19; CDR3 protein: ASSVQPGDEQF